The T cell receptor beta chain described here comes from a study of T-cell reconstitution after alpha-beta-depleted transplantation in children (TCRdb year 2016). With respect to the entire study: Using TCR repertoire profiling, the study followed T-cell immune reconstitution in a quantitative way in children after TCRalphabeta/CD19-depleted allogeneic hematopoietic cell transplantation. General study outcomes and caveats: The high TCRbeta diversity at day 60 in some patients was ascribed to recipient T cells and intrathymic progenitors that had survived conditioning. The apparently early recovery of alphabetaT-cell counts about two months after transplant reportedly depended on only several hundred rapidly expanded clones that came from non-depleted graft cells. Over the following months the frequencies of hyperexpanded clones went down, and after one year T-cell counts and TCRbeta diversity were mostly credited to newly produced T cells.

This clonotype was counted only a few times. Its antigen is unknown. One base away there is no much larger clone; base qualities are not given. From cysteine to phenylalanine, the CDR3 is 12 amino acids long. The CDR3 DNA has 36 bases and is translated from base 1. From the germline V gene, CDR1 is SGDLS and CDR2 is YYNGEE. Between the V and J ends, shortened by 3 bases and 10 bases respectively, the junction contains 11 bases. Explained via the paper, the treatment or condition label denotes: allogeneic hematopoietic cell transplantation with graft depleted of TCRalphabeta T cells and CD19 B cells. The transplant recipients were children given TCRalphabeta/CD19-depleted allogeneic hematopoietic cell grafts. The library was obtained by PCR. The instrument was an Illumina HiSeq 2500. To normalize quantification of the TCRbeta repertoire, the TCR libraries were built with molecular barcoding that relied on unique molecular identifiers. The public reads were quality trimmed at Q25 with fastp and then assembled into clones with MiXCR by TCRdb, keeping productive beta chains. Rows are combined by CDR3 protein, so each entry shows the most common genes and DNA. Within this sample are around 580,000 distinct CDR3 sequences, with more than 20% of them counted one time only. The leading ten clones occupy 13% to 15% of the sample.

Material: PBMCs, mostly from graft donor cells, obtained 360 days after TCRalphabeta/CD19-depleted stem cell transplant. The TCR comes from a boy younger than two who had a stem cell transplant for acute myeloid leukemia, so the T cells may come from the graft donor. The rearrangement joined TRBV9 to TRBJ1-5; TRBD1 is perhaps the D gene, given 6 matching bases. For the CDR3, the sequence is CASSAGEHPQHF. In nucleotides, the sequence is TGTGCCAGCAGCGCAGGGGAACACCCCCAGCATTTT.